This T cell receptor beta chain was found in a study of T cell responses to AZD1222 COVID-19 vaccine. General study results and limits: At 160-218 and 743-854, vaccine-associated CD4 TCRs were dominant, and they spanned spike.

Here immunoSEQ multiplex PCR was the method, and the copy in TCRdb shows in-frame clones only, minus some. This table has about 110,000 clones, about 87% appearing once. Notes on this clone: What it binds is not known.

From germline, CDR1 is SQVTM and CDR2 ANQGSEA. The CDR3 consists of 14 residues. J was trimmed by 7 bases and V by 7 bases; bases with no gene match: 10. The specimen comprised peripheral blood, sampled on day 0 of AZD1222 vaccination. This clonotype was sampled from an adult in good health. The J gene is TRBJ2-1, the V gene TRBV29-1; TRBD2 matches at 10 bases. For the CDR3, the DNA is TGCAGCGGCAGCGGGGGGGCCGCGTATAATGAGCAGTTCTTC. It specifies CSGSGGAAYNEQFF.